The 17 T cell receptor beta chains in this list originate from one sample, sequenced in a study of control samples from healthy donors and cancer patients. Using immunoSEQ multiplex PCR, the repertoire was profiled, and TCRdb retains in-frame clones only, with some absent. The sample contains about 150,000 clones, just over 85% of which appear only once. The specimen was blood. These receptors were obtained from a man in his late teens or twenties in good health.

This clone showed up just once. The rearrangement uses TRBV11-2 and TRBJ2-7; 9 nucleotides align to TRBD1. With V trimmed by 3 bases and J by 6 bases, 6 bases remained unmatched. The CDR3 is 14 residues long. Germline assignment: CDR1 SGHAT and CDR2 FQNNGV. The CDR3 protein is CASSLGQGATEQYF. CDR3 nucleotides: TGTGCCAGCAGCTTGGGACAGGGAGCGACCGAGCAGTACTTC. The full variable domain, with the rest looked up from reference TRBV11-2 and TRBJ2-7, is EAGVAQSPRYKIIEKRQSVAFWCNPISGHATLYWYQQILGQGPKLLIQFQNNGVVDDSQLPKDRFSAERLKGVDSTLKIQPAKLEDSAVYLCASSLGQGATEQYFGPGTRLTVT.

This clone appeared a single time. CDR3 protein: CASSQDSPGGGTDTQYF. The CDR3 DNA reads TGTGCCAGCAGCCAAGATTCGCCGGGCGGGGGCACAGATACGCAGTATTTT. The rearrangement links TRBV3-1 (or the pseudogene TRBV3-2) to TRBJ2-3, with D perhaps matching TRBD2 (6 bases). Per germline, CDR1 LGHDT and CDR2 YNNKEL (reference sequence). V dropped 0 bases and J dropped 1 base, with 14 bases sitting between them. The CDR3 is 17 amino acids.

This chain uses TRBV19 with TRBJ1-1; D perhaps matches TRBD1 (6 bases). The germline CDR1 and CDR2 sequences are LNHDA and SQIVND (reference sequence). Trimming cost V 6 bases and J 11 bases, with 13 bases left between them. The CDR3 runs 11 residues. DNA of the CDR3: TGTGCCAGTAGGAGGGGGGGATGGGCTTTCTTT. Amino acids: CASRRGGWAFF.

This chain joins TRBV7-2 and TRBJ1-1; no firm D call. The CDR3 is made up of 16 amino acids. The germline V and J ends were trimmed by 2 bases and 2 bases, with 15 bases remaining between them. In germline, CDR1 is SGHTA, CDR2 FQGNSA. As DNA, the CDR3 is TGTGCCAGCAGCTTATCCCCGGCAGGTTATAACACTGAAGCTTTCTTT. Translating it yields CASSLSPAGYNTEAFF.

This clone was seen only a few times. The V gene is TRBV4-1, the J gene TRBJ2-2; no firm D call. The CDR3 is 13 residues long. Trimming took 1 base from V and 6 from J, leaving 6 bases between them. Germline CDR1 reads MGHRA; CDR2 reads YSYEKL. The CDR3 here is CASSQGNAGELFF. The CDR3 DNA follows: TGCGCCAGCAGCCAAGGAAATGCCGGGGAGCTGTTTTTT.

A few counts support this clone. Here the CDR3 reads CASSDDRGYYEQYF. The CDR3 DNA reads as TGTGCCAGCAGCGATGACAGGGGCTACTACGAGCAGTACTTC. The chain carries TRBV4-2 and TRBJ2-7; the match to TRBD1 covers 8 bases. Per the germline V gene, CDR1 is LGHNA and CDR2 is YNFKEQ. The CDR3 is 14 amino acids. V lost 5 bases, J lost 3 bases, and 6 bases stayed unmatched.

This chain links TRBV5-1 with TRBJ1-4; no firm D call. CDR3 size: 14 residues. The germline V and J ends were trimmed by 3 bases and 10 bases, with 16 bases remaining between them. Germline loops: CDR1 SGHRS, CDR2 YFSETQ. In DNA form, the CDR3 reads TGCGCCAGCAGCTACACCGAGGCTGGTGGAAAACTGTTTTTT. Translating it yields CASSYTEAGGKLFF.

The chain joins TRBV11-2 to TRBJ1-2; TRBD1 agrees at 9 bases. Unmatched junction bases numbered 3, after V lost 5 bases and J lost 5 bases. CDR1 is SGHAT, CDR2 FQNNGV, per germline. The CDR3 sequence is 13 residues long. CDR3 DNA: TGTGCCAGCAGCAGGACAGGGGATTATGGCTACACCTTC. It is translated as CASSRTGDYGYTF.

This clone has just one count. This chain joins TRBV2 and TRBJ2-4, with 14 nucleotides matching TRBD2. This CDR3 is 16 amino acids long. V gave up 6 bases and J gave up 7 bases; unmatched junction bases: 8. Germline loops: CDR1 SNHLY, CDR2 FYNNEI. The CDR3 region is CASRGTSGGGRNIQYF. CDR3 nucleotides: TGTGCCAGCAGAGGGACTAGCGGGGGCGGGAGGAACATTCAGTACTTC.

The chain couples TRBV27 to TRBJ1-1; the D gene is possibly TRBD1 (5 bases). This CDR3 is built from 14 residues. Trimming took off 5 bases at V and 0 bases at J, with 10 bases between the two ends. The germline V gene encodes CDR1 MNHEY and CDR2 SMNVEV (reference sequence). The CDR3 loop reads CASSPTAMNTEAFF. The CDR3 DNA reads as TGTGCCAGCAGTCCGACAGCGATGAACACTGAAGCTTTCTTT.

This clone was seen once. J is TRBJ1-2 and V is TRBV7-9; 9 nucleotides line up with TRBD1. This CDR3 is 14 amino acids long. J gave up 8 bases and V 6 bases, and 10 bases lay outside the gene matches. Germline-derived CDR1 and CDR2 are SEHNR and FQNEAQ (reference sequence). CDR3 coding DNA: TGTGCCAGCAGATTCGGGACAGGGTTGTACGGCTACACCTTC. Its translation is CASRFGTGLYGYTF.

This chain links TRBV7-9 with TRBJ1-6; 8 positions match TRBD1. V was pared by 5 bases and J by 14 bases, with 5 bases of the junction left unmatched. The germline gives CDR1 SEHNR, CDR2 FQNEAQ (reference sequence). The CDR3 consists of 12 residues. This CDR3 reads CASSPNRGALHF. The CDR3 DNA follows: TGTGCCAGCAGCCCAAACAGGGGGGCCCTCCACTTT.

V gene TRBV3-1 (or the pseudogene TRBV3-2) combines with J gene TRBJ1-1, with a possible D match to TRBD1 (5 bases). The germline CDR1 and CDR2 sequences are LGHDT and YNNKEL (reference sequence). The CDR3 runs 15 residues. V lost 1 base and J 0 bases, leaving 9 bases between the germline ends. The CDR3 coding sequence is TGTGCCAGCAGCCAAGGTTACAGGATGAACACTGAAGCTTTCTTT. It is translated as CASSQGYRMNTEAFF.

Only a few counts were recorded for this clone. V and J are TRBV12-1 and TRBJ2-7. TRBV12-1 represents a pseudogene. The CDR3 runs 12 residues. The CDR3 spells CASSFGGIEQYF. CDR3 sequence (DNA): TGTGCCAGCAGCTTTGGGGGTATCGAGCAGTACTTC.

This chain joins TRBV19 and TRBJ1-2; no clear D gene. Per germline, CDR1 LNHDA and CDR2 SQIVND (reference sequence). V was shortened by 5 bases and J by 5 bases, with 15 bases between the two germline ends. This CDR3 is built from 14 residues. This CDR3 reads CASSLQASQYGYTF. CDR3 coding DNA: TGTGCCAGTAGTCTCCAGGCCAGCCAGTATGGCTACACCTTC.

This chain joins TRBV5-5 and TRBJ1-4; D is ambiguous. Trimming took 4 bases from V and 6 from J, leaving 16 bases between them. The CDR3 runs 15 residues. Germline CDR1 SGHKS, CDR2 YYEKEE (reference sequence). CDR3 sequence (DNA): TGTGCCAGCAGCCTGCTTCCTAGGAGGGATGAAAAACTGTTTTTT. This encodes CASSLLPRRDEKLFF.

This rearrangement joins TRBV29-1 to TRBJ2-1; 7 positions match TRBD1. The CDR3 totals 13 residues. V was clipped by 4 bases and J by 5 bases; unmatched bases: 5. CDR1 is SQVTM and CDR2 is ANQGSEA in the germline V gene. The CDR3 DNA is TGCAGCGTTGGGACAGGAGGTAACAATGAGCAGTTCTTC. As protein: CSVGTGGNNEQFF.